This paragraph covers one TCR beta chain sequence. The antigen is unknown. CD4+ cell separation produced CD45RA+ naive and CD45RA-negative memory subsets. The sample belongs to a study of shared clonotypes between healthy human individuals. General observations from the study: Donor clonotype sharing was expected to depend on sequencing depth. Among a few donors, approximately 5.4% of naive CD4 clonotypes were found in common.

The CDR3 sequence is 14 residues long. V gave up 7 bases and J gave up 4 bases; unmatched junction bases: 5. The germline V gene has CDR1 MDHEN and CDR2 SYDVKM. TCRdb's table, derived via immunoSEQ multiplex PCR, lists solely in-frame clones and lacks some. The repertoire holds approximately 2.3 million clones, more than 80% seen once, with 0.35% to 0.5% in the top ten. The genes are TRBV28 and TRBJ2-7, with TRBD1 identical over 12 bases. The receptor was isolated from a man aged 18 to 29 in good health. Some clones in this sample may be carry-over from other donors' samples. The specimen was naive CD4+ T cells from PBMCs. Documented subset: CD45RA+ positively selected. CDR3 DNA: TGTGCCAGCAAGGGACAGGGGGCTGGGTACGAGCAGTACTTC. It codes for CASKGQGAGYEQYF.